This entry lists 10 T cell receptor beta chains sequenced from one sample in a study of blood T cells in healthy people across ages. A J-beta primer mix and a sample-barcoded 5' primer were used in a second PCR of roughly 7 to 12 cycles. TCRdb independently ran MiXCR on the 5' RACE reads; one entry per CDR3 protein. The sample holds about 1.6 million distinct CDR3 sequences, roughly 30% seen once. Source material: blood. The source of these receptors is a woman younger than 45 in good health.

V gene TRBV28 combines with J gene TRBJ2-3; D remains ambiguous. This CDR3 comprises 15 residues. V lost 1 base, J lost 1 base, and 9 bases lay in between. Germline loops: CDR1 MDHEN, CDR2 SYDVKM. The CDR3 nucleotides read TGTGCCAGCAGTTTATTGGGCTTTGGCACAGATACGCAGTATTTT. Amino acid sequence: CASSLLGFGTDTQYF.

V is TRBV9 and J is TRBJ2-6, with D maybe TRBD2 (6 bases). This CDR3 has 18 residues. The germline V and J ends were trimmed by 0 bases and 0 bases, with 13 bases remaining between them. CDR1 and CDR2 (germline): SGDLS, YYNGEE. CDR3 amino acids: CASSVAVGRDSGANVLTF. CDR3 in DNA: TGTGCCAGCAGCGTAGCTGTAGGGCGGGACTCTGGGGCCAACGTCCTGACTTTC.

The rearrangement uses TRBV20-1 and TRBJ2-1, with a possible D match to TRBD2 (5 bases). The germline V gene has CDR1 DFQATT and CDR2 SNEGSKA (reference sequence). The CDR3 is made up of 10 amino acids. V was shortened by 3 bases and J by 8 bases, with 5 bases between the two germline ends. Written as DNA, the CDR3 is TGCAGTGCTAGCGGGGATGAGCAGTTCTTC. It yields the protein CSASGDEQFF.

The genes are TRBV2 and TRBJ1-2; TRBD1 is a possible D gene (5 bases). Trimming took 0 bases from V and 8 from J, leaving 13 bases between them. CDR1 is SNHLY, CDR2 FYNNEI, per germline. The CDR3 extends over 14 amino acids. The DNA of the CDR3 is TGTGCCAGCAGTGAAGCGCTGTACGGGGGAGGCTACACCTTC. As protein: CASSEALYGGGYTF.

This clonotype was detected only a few times. This sequence joins TRBV28 and TRBJ2-3; D possibly corresponds to TRBD2 (6 bases). The ends were cut back, 3 bases at V and 8 bases at J, with 12 bases in the middle. Per the germline V gene, CDR1 is MDHEN and CDR2 is SYDVKM. The CDR3 is 13 amino acids. The CDR3 sequence: CASSLRELATQYF. The CDR3 nucleotides are TGTGCCAGCAGTTTGAGGGAACTAGCTACGCAGTATTTT.

This clonotype was picked up many times. This chain joins TRBV29-1 and TRBJ2-3, with D maybe TRBD2 (5 bases). The V and J ends lost 2 bases and 6 bases respectively, with 21 bases between them. CDR3 length: 16 amino acids. The germline V gene has CDR1 SQVTM and CDR2 ANQGSEA. The CDR3 sequence: CSVEFAGFGVIDTQYF. Written as DNA, the CDR3 is TGCAGCGTTGAATTCGCCGGGTTCGGGGTCATTGATACGCAGTATTTT.

The chain joins TRBV27 to TRBJ2-3, with D tentatively TRBD2 (6 bases). Germline V gene data show CDR1 as MNHEY and CDR2 as SMNVEV (reference sequence). The CDR3 totals 15 residues. The ends were cut back, 10 bases at V and 3 bases at J, with 20 bases in the middle. CDR3 nucleotides: TGTGCCACTCCTGAGGAGGGAAGAAGGACAGATACGCAGTATTTT. Translating gives CATPEEGRRTDTQYF.

The chain has TRBV27 and TRBJ2-1, with TRBD1 matching 11 bases. With V trimmed by 5 bases and J by 12 bases, 15 bases remained unmatched. The CDR3 has 16 amino acids. Germline loops: CDR1 MNHEY, CDR2 SMNVEV (reference sequence). CDR3 sequence: CASSPLPGTGGKRQFF. DNA for the CDR3: TGTGCCAGCAGTCCCCTCCCCGGGACAGGGGGAAAGAGGCAGTTCTTC.

This clonotype has at least ten counts. The chain joins TRBV29-1 to TRBJ2-7, with a weak D call TRBD1 (5 bases). Trimming left V 3 bases short and J 7 bases short, with 13 bases between. The CDR3 is 12 amino acids. Germline-derived CDR1 and CDR2 are SQVTM and ANQGSEA. CDR3: CSVDLGSGEQYF. In DNA form, the CDR3 reads TGCAGCGTTGATCTGGGGTCAGGGGAGCAGTACTTC.

The rearrangement uses TRBV7-2 and TRBJ2-3; 8 nucleotides line up with TRBD1. J lost 3 bases, V lost 4 bases, and 12 bases had no gene match. CDR1 is SGHTA, CDR2 FQGNSA, per germline. CDR3 length equals 17 residues. CDR3 sequence: CASSSGSRGLATDTQYF. CDR3 nucleotides: TGTGCCAGCAGCTCGGGTTCCAGGGGGCTCGCTACAGATACGCAGTATTTT.